This passage covers 18 T cell receptor beta chains from one sample sequenced in a study of cytomegalovirus exposure and HLA in healthy donors. 13 Jbeta primers and 60 Vbeta primers were used for the PCR. Measured with immunoSEQ multiplex PCR; TCRdb has only the in-frame clones, and not every one. The sample shows fewer than 200,000 clones, approximately 67% of them seen only once. The sample comprised PBMCs. These receptors originate from a woman in her late teens or twenties in good health and CMV-seropositive.

The chain combines TRBV30 with TRBJ1-1; D gene uncertain. Trimming took off 2 bases at V and 0 bases at J, with 7 bases between the two ends. Looked up from germline, CDR1 is GTSNPN and CDR2 is SVGIG (reference sequence). CDR3 length: 13 residues. The chain's CDR3 is CAWSSFLNTEAFF. The CDR3 DNA reads as TGTGCCTGGAGTTCGTTCCTGAACACTGAAGCTTTCTTT.

V usage is TRBV7-2 and J usage is TRBJ1-2; possible D gene TRBD1, 6 bases. This CDR3 comprises 16 residues. The V gene's germline CDR1 is SGHTA and CDR2 FQGNSA. Trimming left V 4 bases short and J 5 bases short, with 20 bases between. DNA for the CDR3: TGTGCCAGCAGCTCCACCACGATTCAGGGGTCATATGGCTACACCTTC. Amino acids: CASSSTTIQGSYGYTF.

In its sample, this clone was seen a few times. The CDR3 loop is CASSEGTPGNQPQHF. DNA for the CDR3: TGTGCCAGCAGTGAAGGAACCCCGGGCAATCAGCCCCAGCATTTT. The chain uses TRBV6-1 and TRBJ1-5; D is unclear. Trimming shortened V by 1 base and J by 2 bases, and 9 bases separated the two germline ends. The CDR3 loop spans 15 amino acids. Germline V gene sequence: CDR1 MNHNS, CDR2 SASEGT.

The chain joins TRBV2 to TRBJ1-5; TRBD1 matches at 7 bases. Germline V gene sequence: CDR1 SNHLY, CDR2 FYNNEI. There are 15 residues in the CDR3. V gave up 6 bases and J gave up 0 bases; unmatched junction bases: 5. CDR3 in amino acids: CASRVTGNSNQPQHF. The CDR3 coding sequence is TGTGCCAGCAGGGTGACAGGGAATAGCAATCAGCCCCAGCATTTT.

The chain is built from TRBV4-1 and TRBJ2-2; no firm D call. Deletions cut 4 bases from V and 7 bases from J, with 10 bases between. Germline V gene lookup returns CDR1 MGHRA and CDR2 YSYEKL. The CDR3 has 13 residues. The CDR3 nucleotides read TGCGCCAGCAGCCTCCTCTCCCTCGGGGAGCTGTTTTTT. Encoded protein: CASSLLSLGELFF.

The J gene is TRBJ1-4, the V gene TRBV6-1; no reliable D call. Germline CDR1 MNHNS, CDR2 SASEGT. CDR3 length: 13 amino acids. Trimming took 3 bases from V and 5 from J, leaving 7 bases between them. The DNA for the CDR3 is TGTGCCAGCAGTGAGAGGGAGAATGAAAAACTGTTTTTT. Translating it yields CASSERENEKLFF.

This clone occurred a few times. The CDR3 DNA reads as TGTGCCAGCAGAAGTCTCCGCCTCAGGGTCACCGGGACTAGTTACAATGAGCAGTTCTTC. It codes for CASRSLRLRVTGTSYNEQFF. The V gene is TRBV28, the J gene TRBJ2-1; 8 positions match TRBD2. The CDR3 consists of 20 residues. The trim removed 6 bases at V and 4 bases at J, leaving 23 bases unmatched. CDR1 MDHEN and CDR2 SYDVKM come from the germline V gene.

This clone was seen a few times. The V and J genes are TRBV29-1 and TRBJ2-1; possibly TRBD1 for D (5 bases). This CDR3 has 13 residues. Trimming cost V 3 bases and J 6 bases, with 12 bases left between them. CDR1 SQVTM and CDR2 ANQGSEA come from the germline V gene. Here the CDR3 reads CSVDRVGGNEQFF. CDR3 nucleotide sequence: TGCAGCGTTGACAGGGTGGGTGGCAATGAGCAGTTCTTC.

The J gene is TRBJ2-3, the V gene TRBV19; D gene ambiguous. This CDR3 spans 9 amino acids. Germline CDR1 reads LNHDA; CDR2 reads SQIVND (reference sequence). DNA of the CDR3: TGTGCTAGTGCGGATACGCAGTATTTT. Its translation is CASADTQYF.

In its sample, this clone was seen a few times. The V gene is TRBV30, the J gene TRBJ2-6; D may be TRBD2 (6 bases). This CDR3 spans 14 amino acids. CDR1 and CDR2 (germline): GTSNPN, SVGIG (reference sequence). V shed 3 bases and J shed 4 bases, with 10 bases lying between them. CDR3 protein: CAWRMGGGANVLTF. The CDR3 bases are TGTGCCTGGAGGATGGGGGGAGGGGCCAACGTCCTGACTTTC.

V usage is TRBV7-2 and J usage is TRBJ1-5; D is possibly TRBD1 (5 bases). From germline, CDR1 is SGHTA and CDR2 FQGNSA. Trimming shortened V by 1 base and J by 5 bases, and 15 bases separated the two germline ends. This CDR3 has 16 amino acids. CDR3 DNA: TGTGCCAGCAGCTTAGTTGGATCCCGGGGGGATCAGCCCCAGCATTTT. Translated, it gives CASSLVGSRGDQPQHF.

The V gene is TRBV30, the J gene TRBJ1-6; 8 bases are a match to TRBD1. CDR1 and CDR2 from the germline V gene are GTSNPN and SVGIG (reference sequence). The CDR3 runs to 17 residues. The V and J ends lost 2 bases and 0 bases, in that order; junction bases with no gene match: 6. The CDR3 loop reads CAWSRYTGGSYNSPLHF. CDR3 DNA sequence: TGTGCCTGGAGTCGCTACACAGGGGGCTCCTATAATTCACCCCTCCACTTT.

About this clone: At one end the junction does not follow the germline gene, possibly because of a read error. The chain recombines TRBV7-9 with TRBJ1-2; the match to TRBD1 covers 11 bases. CDR3 length: 15 residues. Germline CDR1 and CDR2: SEHNR and FQNEAQ (reference sequence). The CDR3, as DNA: TGTTCCAGCAGCTTAAGGGGACAGGGGGTTTATGGCTACACCTTC. This gives the protein CSSSLRGQGVYGYTF.

This clone was seen a few times. The J gene is TRBJ1-5, the V gene TRBV4-3; 7 bases map to TRBD1. This CDR3 contains 15 residues. Germline-derived CDR1 and CDR2 are LGHNA and YSLEER. Trimming cost V 0 bases and J 7 bases; bases outside gene matches: 6. The CDR3 here is CASSQDSGGGQPQHF. The CDR3 DNA is TGCGCCAGCAGCCAAGATTCAGGGGGAGGACAGCCCCAGCATTTT.

This rearrangement joins TRBV6-6 to TRBJ1-4; 7 bases map to TRBD1. The germline V gene has CDR1 MNHNY and CDR2 SVGAGI (reference sequence). There are 14 residues in the CDR3. V shed 6 bases, J shed 6 bases, and the junction held 7 bases outside the gene matches. The CDR3 loop is CASSPDRVDEKLFF. The CDR3 DNA follows: TGTGCCAGCAGCCCCGACAGGGTTGATGAAAAACTGTTTTTT.

The J gene is TRBJ1-2, the V gene TRBV19, with TRBD1 identical over 10 bases. The CDR3 has 15 residues. The ends lost 5 bases at V and 4 bases at J; junction bases unmatched: 7. Germline V gene data show CDR1 as LNHDA and CDR2 as SQIVND (reference sequence). CDR3 protein: CASSAGTGEGYGYTF. CDR3 sequence (DNA): TGTGCCAGTAGTGCCGGGACAGGGGAAGGCTATGGCTACACCTTC.

The rearrangement uses TRBV2 and TRBJ2-7; D uncertain. V was pared by 4 bases and J by 0 bases, with 7 bases between. Germline CDR1 and CDR2: SNHLY and FYNNEI. The CDR3 sequence is 13 residues long. The CDR3 DNA reads TGTGCCAGCAGTGCCGTGAGCTCCTACGAGCAGTACTTC. Protein product: CASSAVSSYEQYF.

The chain combines TRBV11-2 with TRBJ1-6, with D perhaps matching TRBD1 (5 bases). Germline-derived CDR1 and CDR2 are SGHAT and FQNNGV. This CDR3 has 15 residues. Trimming took 1 base from V and 10 from J, leaving 14 bases between them. The CDR3 region is CASSLVVGEESPLHF. The CDR3 nucleotides are TGTGCCAGCAGCTTAGTCGTAGGGGAAGAATCACCCCTCCACTTT.